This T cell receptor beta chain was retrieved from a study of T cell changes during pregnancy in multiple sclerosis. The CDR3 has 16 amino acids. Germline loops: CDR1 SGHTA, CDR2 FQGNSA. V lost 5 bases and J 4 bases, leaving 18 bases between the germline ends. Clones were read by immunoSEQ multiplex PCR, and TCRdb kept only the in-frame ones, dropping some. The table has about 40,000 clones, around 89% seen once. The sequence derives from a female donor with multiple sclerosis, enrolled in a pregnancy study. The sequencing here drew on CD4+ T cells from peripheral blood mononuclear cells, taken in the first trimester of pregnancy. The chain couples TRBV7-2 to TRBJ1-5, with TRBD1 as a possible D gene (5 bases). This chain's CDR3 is CASSPNPGRGNQPQHF. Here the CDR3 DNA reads TGTGCCAGCAGCCCAAACCCGGGACGGGGGAATCAGCCCCAGCATTTT. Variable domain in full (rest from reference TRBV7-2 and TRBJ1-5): GAGVSQSPSNKVTEKGKDVELRCDPISGHTALYWYRQSLGQGLEFLIYFQGNSAPDKSGLPSDRFSAERTGGSVSTLTIQRTQQEDSAVYLCASSPNPGRGNQPQHFGDGTRLSIL.